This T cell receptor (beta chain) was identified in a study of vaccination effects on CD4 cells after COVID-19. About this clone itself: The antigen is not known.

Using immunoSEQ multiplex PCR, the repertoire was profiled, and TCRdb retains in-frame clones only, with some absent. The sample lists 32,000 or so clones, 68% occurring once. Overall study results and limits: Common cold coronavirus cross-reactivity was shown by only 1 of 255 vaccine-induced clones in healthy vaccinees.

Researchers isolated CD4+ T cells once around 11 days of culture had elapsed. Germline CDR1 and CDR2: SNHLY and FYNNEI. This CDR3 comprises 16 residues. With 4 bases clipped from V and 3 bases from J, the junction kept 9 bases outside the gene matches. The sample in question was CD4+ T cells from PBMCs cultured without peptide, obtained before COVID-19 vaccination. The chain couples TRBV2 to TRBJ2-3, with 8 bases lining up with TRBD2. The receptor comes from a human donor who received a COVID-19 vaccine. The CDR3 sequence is CASSVRASGRTDTQYF. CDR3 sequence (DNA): TGTGCCAGCAGTGTGAGGGCTAGCGGGCGGACAGATACGCAGTATTTT. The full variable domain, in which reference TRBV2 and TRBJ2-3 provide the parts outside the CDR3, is EPEVTQTPSHQVTQMGQEVILRCVPISNHLYFYWYRQILGQKVEFLVSFYNNEISEKSEIFDDQFSVERPDGSNFTLKIRSTKLEDSAMYFCASSVRASGRTDTQYFGPGTRLTVL.